This T cell receptor beta chain was recorded in a study of shared clonotypes between healthy human individuals. Broader study findings: Naive CD4 clonotype sharing across several donors was about 5%.

TCRdb's table, derived via immunoSEQ multiplex PCR, lists solely in-frame clones and lacks some. The sample lists around 700,000 clones, around 78% occurring once. Partitioning of CD4+ cells yielded a CD45RA+ naive subset and a CD45RA-negative memory subset. Points on this clone: Its specificity is not known.

The CDR3 runs 14 residues. Deletions cut 0 bases from V and 10 bases from J, with 13 bases between. Germline V gives CDR1 SGHAT, CDR2 FQNNGV. The V call is TRBV11-2, the J call TRBJ2-1; the D gene is possibly TRBD1 (5 bases). The specimen sequenced was memory CD4+ T cells sorted from blood. The subset is: CD45RA-negative fraction. The receptor was isolated from a woman aged 25 to 39 in good health. This chain's CDR3 is CASSLDPQGVEQFF. CDR3 in DNA: TGTGCCAGCAGCTTAGACCCTCAGGGTGTCGAGCAGTTCTTC.